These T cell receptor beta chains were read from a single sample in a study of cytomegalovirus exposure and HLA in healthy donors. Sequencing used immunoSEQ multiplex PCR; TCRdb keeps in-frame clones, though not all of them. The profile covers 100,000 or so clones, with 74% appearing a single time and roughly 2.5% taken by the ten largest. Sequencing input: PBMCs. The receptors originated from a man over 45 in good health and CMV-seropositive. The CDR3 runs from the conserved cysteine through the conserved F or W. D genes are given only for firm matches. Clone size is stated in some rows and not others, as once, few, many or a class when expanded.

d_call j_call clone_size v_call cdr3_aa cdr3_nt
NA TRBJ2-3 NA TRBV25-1 CASSSQGGTADTQYF TGTGCCAGCAGTTCACAGGGGGGGACGGCAGATACGCAGTATTTT
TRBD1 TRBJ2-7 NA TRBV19 CASESGQGFGQYF TGTGCCAGTGAATCAGGACAGGGGTTTGGGCAGTACTTC
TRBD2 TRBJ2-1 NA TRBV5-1 CASSSMGLAGYNEQFF TGCGCCAGCAGCTCAATGGGACTAGCGGGCTACAATGAGCAGTTCTTC
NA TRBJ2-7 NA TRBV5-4 CASSLYNEQYF TGTGCCAGCAGCTTGTATAACGAGCAGTACTTC
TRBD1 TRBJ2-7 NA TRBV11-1 CASSLERQGYEQYF TGTGCCAGCAGCTTAGAGCGACAGGGCTACGAGCAGTACTTC
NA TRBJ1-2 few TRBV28 CASSLYSVPGDYGYTF TGTGCCAGCAGTTTGTATTCGGTCCCCGGGGACTATGGCTACACCTTC
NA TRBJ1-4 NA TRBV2 CASGGDFSEKLFF TGTGCCAGCGGGGGGGACTTCTCCGAAAAACTGTTTTTT
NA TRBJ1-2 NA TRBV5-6 CASSLGPGAKGYTF TGTGCCAGCAGCTTGGGCCCAGGGGCGAAAGGCTACACCTTC
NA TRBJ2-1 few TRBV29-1 CSVSSGPEQFF TGCAGCGTTAGTTCAGGCCCTGAGCAGTTCTTC
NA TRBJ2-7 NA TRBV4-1 CASSQDGAYEQYF TGCGCCAGCAGCCAAGACGGGGCCTACGAGCAGTACTTC